This is a list of T cell receptor beta chains from one sample in a study of cytomegalovirus exposure and HLA in healthy donors. Sequenced by immunoSEQ multiplex PCR; TCRdb stores in-frame clones only, minus some. Of approximately 92,000 clones detected, approximately 80% appear once; the ten largest clones hold around 4.2%. The sample consisted of PBMCs. The receptors originated from a woman between 65 and 79 years old in good health and CMV-seropositive. Both conserved end residues are trimmed from each CDR3. The size entry is marked missing in some rows and otherwise reads once, few, many or a size class.

V: TRBV5-6; J: TRBJ2-7; size: -; CDR3: ASSLTGKTSYEQY
V: TRBV6-5; J: TRBJ1-1; size: -; CDR3: ASRLGQVNTEAF
V: TRBV7-8; J: TRBJ2-7; size: once; CDR3: ASSSSGQGAGEQY
V: TRBV4-3; J: TRBJ1-2; size: -; CDR3: ASSQDQRTVNYGYT
V: TRBV19; J: TRBJ2-3; size: -; CDR3: ASSTIAGSDTQY
V: TRBV18; J: TRBJ2-5; size: -; CDR3: ASSPGLGGETQY
V: TRBV12-5; J: TRBJ2-7; size: -; CDR3: ASGLWSEQY
V: TRBV18; J: -; size: -; CDR3: ASSPTGVEQY
V: TRBV18; J: TRBJ2-5; size: -; CDR3: ASSPEQGQETQY
V: TRBV10-3; J: TRBJ2-1; size: -; CDR3: AIRESGLAGRRRSYNEQF
V: TRBV18; J: -; size: -; CDR3: ASSSSGTGFSYEQY
V: TRBV7-3; J: TRBJ2-7; size: -; CDR3: ASSYTGDHEQY
V: TRBV4-3; J: TRBJ1-5; size: -; CDR3: ASSQETGAGRQPQH
V: TRBV6-5; J: TRBJ1-1; size: -; CDR3: ASSRGGARLAF
V: TRBV30; J: TRBJ1-1; size: -; CDR3: AWTPGAPTEAF
V: TRBV28; J: TRBJ1-5; size: -; CDR3: ASINSGQGPYSNQPQH
V: TRBV7-2; J: TRBJ2-7; size: -; CDR3: ASRVAGGTYEQY
V: TRBV2; J: TRBJ2-2; size: once; CDR3: ASKAGGRNTGELF
V: TRBV27; J: TRBJ2-3; size: -; CDR3: ASSPTSGGFTDTQY
V: TRBV6-1; J: TRBJ2-1; size: -; CDR3: ATSRDSGYNEQF
V: TRBV19; J: TRBJ2-7; size: -; CDR3: ASSPGTGGASRYEQY
V: TRBV27; J: TRBJ2-1; size: once; CDR3: ASSFRVTYNEQF
V: TRBV5-1; J: TRBJ2-6; size: -; CDR3: ASSTGVGSGANVLT
V: TRBV29-1; J: TRBJ1-2; size: once; CDR3: SVRGSGGGYGYT
V: TRBV4-3; J: TRBJ2-7; size: -; CDR3: ASSQGLESYEQY
V: TRBV15; J: TRBJ2-7; size: -; CDR3: ATSKESRGSEQY
V: TRBV19; J: TRBJ2-5; size: -; CDR3: ASSIDLPSGRAFKETQY
V: TRBV27; J: TRBJ1-2; size: -; CDR3: ASSSGQGPGWGGYT
V: TRBV6-1; J: TRBJ1-5; size: -; CDR3: ASSEALSNQPQH
V: TRBV4-1; J: TRBJ2-7; size: -; CDR3: ASSQVGQFYEQY
V: TRBV9; J: TRBJ1-3; size: -; CDR3: ASSVVGGHSGNTIY
V: TRBV19; J: TRBJ1-5; size: once; CDR3: ASSLTGYQPQH
V: TRBV6-5; J: TRBJ2-7; size: few; CDR3: ASSFWDTAYEQY
V: TRBV29-1; J: TRBJ2-5; size: -; CDR3: SVGLAGGKGETQY
V: TRBV7-2; J: TRBJ1-2; size: -; CDR3: ASSPRGAGIRGYT
V: TRBV19; J: TRBJ2-7; size: -; CDR3: ASKNGSSYEQY
V: TRBV30; J: TRBJ2-1; size: -; CDR3: AWTGDWDFNNEQF